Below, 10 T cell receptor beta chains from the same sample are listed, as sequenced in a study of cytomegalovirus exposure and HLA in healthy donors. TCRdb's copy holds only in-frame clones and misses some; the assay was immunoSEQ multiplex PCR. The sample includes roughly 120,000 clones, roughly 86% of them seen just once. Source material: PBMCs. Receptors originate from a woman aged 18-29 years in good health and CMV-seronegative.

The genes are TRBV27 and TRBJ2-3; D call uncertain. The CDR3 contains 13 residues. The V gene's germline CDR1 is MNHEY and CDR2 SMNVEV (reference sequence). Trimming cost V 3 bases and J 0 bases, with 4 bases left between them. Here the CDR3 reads CASSFVSTDTQYF. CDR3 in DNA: TGTGCCAGCAGTTTTGTAAGCACAGATACGCAGTATTTT.

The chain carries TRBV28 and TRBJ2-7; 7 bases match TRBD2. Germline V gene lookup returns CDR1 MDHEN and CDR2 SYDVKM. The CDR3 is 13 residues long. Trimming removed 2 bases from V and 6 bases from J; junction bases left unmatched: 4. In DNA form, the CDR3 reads TGTGCCAGCAGTTTAATTGCTAGCGGCGAGCAGTACTTC. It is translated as CASSLIASGEQYF.

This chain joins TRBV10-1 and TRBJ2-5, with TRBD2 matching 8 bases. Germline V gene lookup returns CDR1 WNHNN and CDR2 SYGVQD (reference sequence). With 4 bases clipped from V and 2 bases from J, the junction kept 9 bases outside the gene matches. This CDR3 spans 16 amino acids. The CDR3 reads CASSGCLREAQETQYF. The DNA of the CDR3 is TGCGCCAGCAGTGGCTGTCTGCGGGAGGCGCAAGAGACCCAGTACTTC.

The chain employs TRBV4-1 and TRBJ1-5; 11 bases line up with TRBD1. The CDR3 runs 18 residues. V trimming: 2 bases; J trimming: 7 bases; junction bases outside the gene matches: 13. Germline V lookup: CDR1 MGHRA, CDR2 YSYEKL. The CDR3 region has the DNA TGCGCCAGCAGCCAATACCCCCGGGACAGGGGGTGGGAACAGCCCCAGCATTTT. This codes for CASSQYPRDRGWEQPQHF.

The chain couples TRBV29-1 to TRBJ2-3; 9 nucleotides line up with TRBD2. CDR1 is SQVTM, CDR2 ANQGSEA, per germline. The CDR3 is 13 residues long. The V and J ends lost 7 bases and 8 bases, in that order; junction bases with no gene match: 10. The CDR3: CSASGGTSGTQYF. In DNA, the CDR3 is TGCAGCGCCAGCGGGGGGACGTCCGGTACGCAGTATTTT.

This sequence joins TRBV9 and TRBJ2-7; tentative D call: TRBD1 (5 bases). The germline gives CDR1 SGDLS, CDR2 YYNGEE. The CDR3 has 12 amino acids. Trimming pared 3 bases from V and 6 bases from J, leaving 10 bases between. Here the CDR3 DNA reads TGTGCCAGCAGCGAGGGGTTCGGCGAGCAGTACTTC. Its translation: CASSEGFGEQYF. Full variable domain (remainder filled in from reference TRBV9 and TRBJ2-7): DSGVTQTPKHLITATGQRVTLRCSPRSGDLSVYWYQQSLDQGLQFLIQYYNGEERAKGNILERFSAQQFPDLHSELNLSSLELGDSALYFCASSEGFGEQYFGPGTRLTVT.

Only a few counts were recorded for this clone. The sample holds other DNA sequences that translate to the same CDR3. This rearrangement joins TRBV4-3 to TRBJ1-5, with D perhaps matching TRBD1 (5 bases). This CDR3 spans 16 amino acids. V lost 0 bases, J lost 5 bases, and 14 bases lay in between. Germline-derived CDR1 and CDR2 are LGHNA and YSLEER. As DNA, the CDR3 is TGCGCCAGCAGCCAAGATGCCCAGGGAGGCGATCAGCCCCAGCATTTT. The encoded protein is CASSQDAQGGDQPQHF.

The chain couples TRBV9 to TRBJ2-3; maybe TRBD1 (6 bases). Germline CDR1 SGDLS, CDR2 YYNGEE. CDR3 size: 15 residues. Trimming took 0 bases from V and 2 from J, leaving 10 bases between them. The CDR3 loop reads CASSVAQGYTDTQYF. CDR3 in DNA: TGTGCCAGCAGCGTAGCACAGGGCTACACAGATACGCAGTATTTT.

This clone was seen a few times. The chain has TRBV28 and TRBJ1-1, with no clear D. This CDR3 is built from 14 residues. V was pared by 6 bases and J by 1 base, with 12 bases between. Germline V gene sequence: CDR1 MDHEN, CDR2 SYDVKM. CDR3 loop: CASSWRFSNTEAFF. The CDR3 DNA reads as TGTGCCAGCAGCTGGCGGTTCTCGAACACTGAAGCTTTCTTT.

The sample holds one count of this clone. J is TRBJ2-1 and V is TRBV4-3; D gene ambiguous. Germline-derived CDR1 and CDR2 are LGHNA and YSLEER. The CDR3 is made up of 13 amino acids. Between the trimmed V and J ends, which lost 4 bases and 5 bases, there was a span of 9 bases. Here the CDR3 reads CASSLRLDNEQFF. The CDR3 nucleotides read TGCGCCAGCAGCCTTAGACTCGACAATGAGCAGTTCTTC.